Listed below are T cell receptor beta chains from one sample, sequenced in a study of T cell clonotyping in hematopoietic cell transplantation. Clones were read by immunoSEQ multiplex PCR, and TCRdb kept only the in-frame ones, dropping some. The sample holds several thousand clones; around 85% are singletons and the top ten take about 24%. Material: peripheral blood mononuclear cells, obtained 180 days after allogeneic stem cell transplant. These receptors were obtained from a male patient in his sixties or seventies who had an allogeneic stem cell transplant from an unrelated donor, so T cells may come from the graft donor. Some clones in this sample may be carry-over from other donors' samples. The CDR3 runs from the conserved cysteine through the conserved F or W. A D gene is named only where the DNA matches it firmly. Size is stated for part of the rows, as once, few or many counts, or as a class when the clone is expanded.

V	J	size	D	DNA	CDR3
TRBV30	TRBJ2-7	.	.	TGTGCCTGGAGTGTACCTCCAGGGATCTCCTACGAGCAGTACTTC	CAWSVPPGISYEQYF
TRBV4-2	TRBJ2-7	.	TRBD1	TGTGCCAGCAGCCAAGATTGGGACAGGTGGTCCTACGAGCAGTACTTC	CASSQDWDRWSYEQYF
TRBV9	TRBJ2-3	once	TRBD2	TGTGCCAGCAGTCCGGGAGGCTGGGGTTCAGATACGCAGTATTTT	CASSPGGWGSDTQYF
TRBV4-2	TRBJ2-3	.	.	TGTGCCAGCAGCCAACAAACGGACTATATTTCAACAGATACGCAGTATTTT	CASSQQTDYISTDTQYF
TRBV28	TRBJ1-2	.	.	TGTGCCAGCAGTTTCTCGCGGTTCTATGGCTACACCTTC	CASSFSRFYGYTF
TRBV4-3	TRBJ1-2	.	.	TGCGCCAGCAGCCAAGAACCAGGCAACTTTCTCAACTATGGCTACACCTTC	CASSQEPGNFLNYGYTF
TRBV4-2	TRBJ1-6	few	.	TGTGCCAGCAGCCAAGAGAGCGGTTCACCCCTCCACTTT	CASSQESGSPLHF
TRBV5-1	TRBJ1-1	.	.	TGCGCCAGCAGCTTGGAGAGGAACACTGAAGCTTTCTTT	CASSLERNTEAFF
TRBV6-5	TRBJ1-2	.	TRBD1	TGTGCCAGCAGAATCACAGGGGACCCTGGCTACACCTTC	CASRITGDPGYTF
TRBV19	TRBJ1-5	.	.	TGTGCCAGTAGTGGCCAGGCTCCTGGACAGCCCCAGCATTTT	CASSGQAPGQPQHF
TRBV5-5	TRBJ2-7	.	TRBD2	TGTGCCAGCAGCTCCTGGACTAGCGGCTACGAGCAGTACTTC	CASSSWTSGYEQYF
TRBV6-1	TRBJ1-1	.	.	TGTGCCAGCAGTGAGGGGTTTTGGTCGAACACTGAAGCTTTCTTT	CASSEGFWSNTEAFF
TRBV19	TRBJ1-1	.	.	TGTGCCAGTAGTCGGGACCGGAACACTGAAGCTTTCTTT	CASSRDRNTEAFF
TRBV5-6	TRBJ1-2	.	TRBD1	TGTGCCAGCACCCTCCCAGGGGGGAACTATGGCTACACCTTC	CASTLPGGNYGYTF